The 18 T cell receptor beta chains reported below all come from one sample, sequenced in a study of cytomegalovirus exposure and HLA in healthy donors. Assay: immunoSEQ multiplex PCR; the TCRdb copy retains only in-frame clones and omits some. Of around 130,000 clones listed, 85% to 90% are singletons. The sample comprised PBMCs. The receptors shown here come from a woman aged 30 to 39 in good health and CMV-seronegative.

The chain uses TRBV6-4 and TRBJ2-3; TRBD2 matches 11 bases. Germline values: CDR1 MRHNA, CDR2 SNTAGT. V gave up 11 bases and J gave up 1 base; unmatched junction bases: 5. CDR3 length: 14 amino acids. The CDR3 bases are TGTGCCTCCTCGACTAGCGGGGGCACAGATACGCAGTATTTT. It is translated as CASSTSGGTDTQYF.

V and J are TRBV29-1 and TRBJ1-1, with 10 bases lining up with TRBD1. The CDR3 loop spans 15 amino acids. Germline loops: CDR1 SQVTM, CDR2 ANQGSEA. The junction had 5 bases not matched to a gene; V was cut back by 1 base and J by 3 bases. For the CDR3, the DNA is TGCAGCGTTGAAGTTCTGACAGGGGGCTACACTGAAGCTTTCTTT. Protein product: CSVEVLTGGYTEAFF.

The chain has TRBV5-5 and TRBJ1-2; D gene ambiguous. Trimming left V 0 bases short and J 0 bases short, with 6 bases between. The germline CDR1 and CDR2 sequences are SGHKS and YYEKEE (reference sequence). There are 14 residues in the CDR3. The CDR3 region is CASSLGAANYGYTF. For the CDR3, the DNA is TGTGCCAGCAGCTTGGGGGCAGCTAACTATGGCTACACCTTC.

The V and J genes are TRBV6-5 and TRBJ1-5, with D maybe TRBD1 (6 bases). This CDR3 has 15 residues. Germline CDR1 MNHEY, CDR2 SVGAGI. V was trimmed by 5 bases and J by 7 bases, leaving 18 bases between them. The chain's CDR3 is CASSRSDRLAQPQHF. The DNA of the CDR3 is TGTGCCAGCAGTAGATCCGACAGGTTGGCACAGCCCCAGCATTTT.

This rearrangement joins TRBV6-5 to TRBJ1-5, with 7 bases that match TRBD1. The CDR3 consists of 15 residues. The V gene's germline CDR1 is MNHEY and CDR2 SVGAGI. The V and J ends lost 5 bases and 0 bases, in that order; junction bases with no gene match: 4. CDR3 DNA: TGTGCCAGCAGTCCCTCAGGGGGTAGCAATCAGCCCCAGCATTTT. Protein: CASSPSGGSNQPQHF.

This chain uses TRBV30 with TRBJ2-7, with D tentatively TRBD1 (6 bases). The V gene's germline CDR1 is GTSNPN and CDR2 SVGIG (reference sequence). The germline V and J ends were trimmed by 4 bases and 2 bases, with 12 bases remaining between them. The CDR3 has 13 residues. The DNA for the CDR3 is TGTGCCTGGACCCTACAGGGTACCTACGAGCAGTACTTC. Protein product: CAWTLQGTYEQYF.

This chain's CDR3 is CASSSIGQGYGYTF. Written as DNA, the CDR3 is TGTGCCAGCAGTTCCATAGGACAGGGTTATGGCTACACCTTC. The chain couples TRBV27 to TRBJ1-2; 8 bases match TRBD1. The CDR3 consists of 14 residues. Trimming removed 4 bases from V and 5 bases from J; junction bases left unmatched: 6. Per germline, CDR1 MNHEY and CDR2 SMNVEV (reference sequence).

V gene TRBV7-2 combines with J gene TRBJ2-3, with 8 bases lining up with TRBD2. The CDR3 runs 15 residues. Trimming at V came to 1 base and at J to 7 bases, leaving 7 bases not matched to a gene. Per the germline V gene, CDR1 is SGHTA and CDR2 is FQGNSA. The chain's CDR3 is CASSLGRGGQNTQYF. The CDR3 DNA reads TGTGCCAGCAGCTTAGGCCGGGGGGGGCAGAATACGCAGTATTTT. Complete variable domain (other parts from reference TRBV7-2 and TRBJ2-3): GAGVSQSPSNKVTEKGKDVELRCDPISGHTALYWYRQSLGQGLEFLIYFQGNSAPDKSGLPSDRFSAERTGGSVSTLTIQRTQQEDSAVYLCASSLGRGGQNTQYFGPGTRLTVL.

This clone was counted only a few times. The CDR3 DNA is TGTGCCAGCAGCCTAATGAACACTGAAGCTTTCTTT. This codes for CASSLMNTEAFF. The rearrangement links TRBV7-9 to TRBJ1-1, with D uncertain. The germline V and J ends were trimmed by 5 bases and 0 bases, with 4 bases remaining between them. Looked up from germline, CDR1 is SEHNR and CDR2 is FQNEAQ (reference sequence). The CDR3 totals 12 residues.

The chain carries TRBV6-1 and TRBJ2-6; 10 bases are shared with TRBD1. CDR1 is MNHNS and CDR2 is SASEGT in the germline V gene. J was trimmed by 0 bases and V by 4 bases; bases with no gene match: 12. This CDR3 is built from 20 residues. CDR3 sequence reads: CASSAHPGTGDPSGANVLTF. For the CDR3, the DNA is TGTGCCAGCAGTGCTCACCCGGGGACAGGGGACCCCTCTGGGGCCAACGTCCTGACTTTC.

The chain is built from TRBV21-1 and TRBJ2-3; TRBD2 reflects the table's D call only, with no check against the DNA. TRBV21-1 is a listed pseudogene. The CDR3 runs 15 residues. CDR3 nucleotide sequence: TGTGCCAGCAGCACGGTTAGCGGGGGCACAGATACGCAGTATTTT. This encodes CASSTVSGGTDTQYF.

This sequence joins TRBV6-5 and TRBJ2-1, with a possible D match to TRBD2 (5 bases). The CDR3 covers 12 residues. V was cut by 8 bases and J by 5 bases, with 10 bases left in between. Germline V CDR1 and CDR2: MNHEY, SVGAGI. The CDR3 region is CASGSSNNEQFF. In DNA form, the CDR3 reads TGTGCCAGCGGGAGCAGCAACAATGAGCAGTTCTTC.

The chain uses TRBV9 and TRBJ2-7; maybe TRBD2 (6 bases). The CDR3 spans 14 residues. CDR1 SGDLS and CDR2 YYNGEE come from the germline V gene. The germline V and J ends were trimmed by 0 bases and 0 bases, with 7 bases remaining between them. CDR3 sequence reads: CASSVGGDSYEQYF. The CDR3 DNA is TGTGCCAGCAGCGTAGGGGGGGACTCCTACGAGCAGTACTTC.

CDR3 bases: TGTGCCTGGGAATCCGGGACAGGGGTTGTGGAGCAGTACTTC. Translation gives CAWESGTGVVEQYF. The chain carries TRBV30 and TRBJ2-7; TRBD1 matches 10 bases. V was clipped by 5 bases and J by 7 bases; unmatched bases: 11. CDR1 is GTSNPN and CDR2 is SVGIG in the germline V gene (reference sequence). This CDR3 is 14 amino acids long.

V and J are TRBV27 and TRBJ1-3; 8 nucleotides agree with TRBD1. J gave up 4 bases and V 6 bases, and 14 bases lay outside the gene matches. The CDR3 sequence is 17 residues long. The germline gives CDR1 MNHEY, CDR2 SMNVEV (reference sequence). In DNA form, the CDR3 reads TGTGCCAGCAGGACAATCGCAGGGGGCGCGGGAGGAAACACCATATATTTT. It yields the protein CASRTIAGGAGGNTIYF.

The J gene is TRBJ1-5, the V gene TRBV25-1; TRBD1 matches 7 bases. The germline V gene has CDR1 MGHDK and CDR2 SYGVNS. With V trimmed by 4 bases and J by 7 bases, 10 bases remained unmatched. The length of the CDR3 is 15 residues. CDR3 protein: CASSGEGGFGQPQHF. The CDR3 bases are TGTGCCAGCAGTGGGGAAGGGGGCTTCGGACAGCCCCAGCATTTT.

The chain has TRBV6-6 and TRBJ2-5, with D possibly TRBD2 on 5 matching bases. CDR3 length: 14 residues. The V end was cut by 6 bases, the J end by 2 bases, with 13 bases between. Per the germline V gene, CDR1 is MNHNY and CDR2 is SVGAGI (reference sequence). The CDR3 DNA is TGTGCCAGCAGCCTGGACTGGACTCAAGAGACCCAGTACTTC. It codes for CASSLDWTQETQYF.

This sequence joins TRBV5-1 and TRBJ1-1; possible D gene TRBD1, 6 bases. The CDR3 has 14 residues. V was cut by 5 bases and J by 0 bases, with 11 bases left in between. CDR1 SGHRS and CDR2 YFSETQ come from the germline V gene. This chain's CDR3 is CASSYDRMNTEAFF. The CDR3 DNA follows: TGCGCCAGCAGTTACGACAGGATGAACACTGAAGCTTTCTTT.